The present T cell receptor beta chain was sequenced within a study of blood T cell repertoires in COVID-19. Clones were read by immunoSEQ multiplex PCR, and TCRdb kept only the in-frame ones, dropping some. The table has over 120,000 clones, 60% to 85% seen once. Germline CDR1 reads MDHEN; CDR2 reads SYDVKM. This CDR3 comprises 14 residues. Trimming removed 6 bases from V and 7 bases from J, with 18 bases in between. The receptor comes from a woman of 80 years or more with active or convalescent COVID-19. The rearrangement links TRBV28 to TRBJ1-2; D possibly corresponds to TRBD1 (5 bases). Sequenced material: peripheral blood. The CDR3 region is CASRSVRANFGYTF. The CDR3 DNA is TGTGCCAGCAGGTCAGTCAGGGCCAATTTTGGCTACACCTTC.